The 9 T cell receptor beta chains in this list originate from one sample, sequenced in a study of blood T cell repertoires in COVID-19. Only in-frame clones appear in the TCRdb table, and some are missing; sequencing was by immunoSEQ multiplex PCR. The sample includes approximately 49,000 clones, around 83% seen only once; the top ten take roughly 15%. The specimen was peripheral blood. Receptors originate from a human donor with acute or convalescent COVID-19. The donor label of this sample is uncertain.

This chain joins TRBV4-3 and TRBJ2-7; 7 bases match TRBD1. CDR3 length equals 15 residues. Germline CDR1 and CDR2: LGHNA and YSLEER. V lost 4 bases to trimming and J lost 3 bases; unmatched junction nucleotides: 9. CDR3 nucleotides: TGCGCCAGCAGCCCCGGGACAGCCAAAGACTACGAGCAGTACTTC. Its translation: CASSPGTAKDYEQYF.

V gene TRBV19 combines with J gene TRBJ1-5, with D possibly TRBD1 on 6 matching bases. CDR3 length: 15 residues. The germline V gene has CDR1 LNHDA and CDR2 SQIVND (reference sequence). With 5 bases removed from V and 0 bases from J, the gap between germline ends came to 11 bases. The CDR3 bases are TGTGCCAGTAGTGTACAACAGGGTAGCAATCAGCCCCAGCATTTT. It specifies CASSVQQGSNQPQHF.

The chain couples TRBV24-1 to TRBJ2-3, with TRBD2 matching 8 bases. The V gene's germline CDR1 is KGHDR and CDR2 SFDVKD. The trim removed 9 bases at V and 0 bases at J, leaving 13 bases unmatched. The CDR3 contains 17 residues. CDR3 sequence: CATQAGASGRSTDTQYF. Here the CDR3 DNA reads TGTGCCACCCAAGCTGGGGCTAGCGGGCGAAGCACAGATACGCAGTATTTT.

A word on this clone: At one end, the junction sequence differs from germline, possibly due to a read error. The V and J genes are TRBV25-1 and TRBJ2-1; 7 bases match TRBD2. Per the germline V gene, CDR1 is MGHDK and CDR2 is SYGVNS. CDR3 size: 12 residues. The CDR3 loop is CANSRTSIEQFF. The CDR3 DNA follows: TGTGCCAACAGTCGGACTAGTATTGAGCAGTTCTTC.

This chain connects TRBV27 to TRBJ1-4; 9 positions match TRBD1. The junction had 6 bases not matched to a gene; V was cut back by 6 bases and J by 10 bases. The CDR3 extends over 13 amino acids. Germline V gene data show CDR1 as MNHEY and CDR2 as SMNVEV (reference sequence). CDR3 sequence: CASSRDRDGKLFF. The CDR3 nucleotides read TGTGCCAGCAGCCGGGACAGGGATGGAAAACTGTTTTTT.

This chain uses TRBV19 with TRBJ2-2, with 8 bases fitting TRBD1. The J segment lost 2 bases and the V segment lost 3 bases, leaving 8 bases of the junction unmatched. The germline V gene encodes CDR1 LNHDA and CDR2 SQIVND (reference sequence). There are 17 residues in the CDR3. This CDR3 reads CASSIRATGVNTGELFF. CDR3 nucleotides: TGTGCCAGTAGTATTCGGGCGACAGGGGTTAACACCGGGGAGCTGTTTTTT. The whole variable domain, remainder taken from reference TRBV19 and TRBJ2-2, is DGGITQSPKYLFRKEGQNVTLSCEQNLNHDAMYWYRQDPGQGLRLIYYSQIVNDFQKGDIAEGYSVSREKKESFPLTVTSAQKNPTAFYLCASSIRATGVNTGELFFGEGSRLTVL.

The chain couples TRBV5-1 to TRBJ2-1; TRBD2 aligns across 12 bases. V gave up 5 bases and J gave up 7 bases; unmatched junction bases: 10. This CDR3 is 16 amino acids long. Germline CDR1 and CDR2: SGHRS and YFSETQ. The CDR3: CASSQPTGLAGNEQFF. CDR3 bases: TGCGCCAGCAGTCAGCCTACCGGACTAGCGGGAAATGAGCAGTTCTTC.

The rearrangement uses TRBV3-1 (or the pseudogene TRBV3-2) and TRBJ2-7, with a tentative D call TRBD1 (5 bases). Germline-derived CDR1 and CDR2 are LGHDT and YNNKEL (reference sequence). V gave up 4 bases and J gave up 3 bases, with 10 bases separating them. The CDR3 sequence is 13 residues long. CDR3 protein: CASSLGRGYEQYF. The CDR3 DNA sequence: TGTGCCAGCAGCCTAGGAAGGGGCTACGAGCAGTACTTC.

V gene TRBV5-6 combines with J gene TRBJ1-1, with D maybe TRBD1 (6 bases). V lost 7 bases and J lost 0, with 19 bases in between. The CDR3 is 16 residues long. The germline V gene encodes CDR1 SGHDT and CDR2 YYEEEE. CDR3 sequence: CASQDRPSTMNTEAFF. Here the CDR3 DNA reads TGTGCCAGCCAAGACAGGCCCTCGACCATGAACACTGAAGCTTTCTTT.